This T cell receptor (beta chain) was observed in a study of human T cells and chemical hapten exposure (dated by TCRdb to the early 2020s). Broadly, across the study: For sensitization, 2% DPC in acetone was applied to a roughly 2 cm by roughly 2 cm area of upper inner arm skin. Weekly therapeutic DPC doses were additionally applied to the scalp of patients throughout the approximately 25-week study period. Patch testing was performed on the upper back with Finn chambers containing 0.01% DPC, and the patch tests were scored after 6 days according to International Contact Dermatitis Research Group standards. Most of the patients in the cohort were female, and the cohort covered alopecia areata with under or over 50% scalp involvement, alopecia totalis and alopecia universalis. Libraries were pooled for sequencing, and per-sample TCR yields varied mainly because of small differences in library volumes within the pool. Peripheral blood TCR repertoire changes were tracked in vivo in alopecia patients during primary and secondary sensitization to the hapten diphenylcyclopropenone (DPC). Blood samples were taken from patients before sensitization (week 0) and then at 2, 6 and about 24 weeks after DPC sensitization. Twenty-nine alopecia patients gave blood for TCR sequencing at one to four time points (pre-sensitization, 2, 6 and 24 weeks). Overall results and qualifications from the work: The number of PT1 expanded TCRs positively correlated with patch test score, significant at thresholds 8, 16 and 32 but not 4. Compared with pre-sensitization or healthy control sets, expanded TCRs formed significantly more large CDR3 similarity clusters, which is consistent with antigen-driven responses. After repeated subsampling, the strength of the expansion versus patch-test correlation and the threshold at which it became significant changed. Alopecia, a presumed autoimmune disease, was present in all patients, so the immune response of the patients might differ from that of healthy individuals. DPC sensitization did not change how many TCRs were above 1 in 1000 frequency, and no evidence was found of alterations in global repertoire structure.

This clonotype was counted at least ten times. Its antigen is unknown. No much larger clonotype is one base removed from it; base qualities were not supplied. Sample time point, as interpreted from the label and publication: pre-sensitization, week 0. In the paper's terms, the treatment or condition label means: therapeutic diphenylcyclopropenone sensitization with weekly scalp DPC. Blood at each patch-test visit was drawn before the patch test was applied. Patients were eligible if aged 18 to 70, diagnosed with alopecia and judged suitable for DPC therapy, and pregnant patients were excluded. Total RNA was isolated from unfractionated whole blood collected in Tempus Blood RNA tubes. The receptor library was made with RACE. The sequencing machine was a NextSeq 500. Library preparation attached unique molecular identifiers to individual cDNA molecules for quantitative, reproducible TCR counting. For every blood RNA sample, sequencing covered both the TCR alpha and TCR beta chains. Under the source paper's analysis protocol: A median of approximately 96,000 TCRs per sample was observed, with a range of about 20,000 to 750,000. The Decombinator software suite was used to annotate the V, J and CDR3 of the TCR reads. For the PS versus PT1 abundance plots, all samples were subsampled to the same number of TCRs (28,000). Expanded TCRs were defined as absent before sensitization and observed at least eight times at the 2-week time point. The public reads were reprocessed in TCRdb via fastp at Q25 and MiXCR, keeping in-frame beta chains. Records with the same CDR3 protein are collapsed into one entry carrying the most frequent genes and DNA. TCRdb's processing, not the authors' own work, is the source of the V and J calls. Across this sample there are 200,000 to 300,000 distinct CDR3 sequences, with more than 6.5% seen only once. Of the sample, 2% to 3% is held by the ten largest clones.

From the cysteine up to the phenylalanine, the CDR3 has a length of 15 residues. Solely the CDR3 DNA is kept, with 45 bases framed from the first base. Trimming leaves V shorter by 2 bases and J shorter by 7 bases, with the junction holding 7 bases beyond the gene matches. According to the germline V gene, CDR1 reads SGDLS and CDR2 reads YYNGEE. Recombination connected TRBV9 to TRBJ2-1, with 9 bases in between that match TRBD2. The input for sequencing was whole blood, taken in connection with sensitization to the hapten diphenylcyclopropenone (DPC). The source is a woman aged 40 to 55 with alopecia areata. Some clones in this sample may be carry-over from other donors' samples. The CDR3 is CASSVSGSLGNEQFF. The nucleotide sequence is given as TGTGCCAGCAGCGTTAGCGGGAGCTTGGGGAATGAGCAGTTCTTC.